The clone carrying this T cell receptor beta chain was observed at least ten times. Its antigen is unknown. TCRdb called the 5' RACE reads again in MiXCR, with one record for every CDR3 protein. Of 45,000 to 55,000 distinct CDR3 sequences detected, 4.5% to 7% appear once; the ten largest clones hold less than 1.5%. The data belong to a study of neurological immune-mediated disorders. General study findings and limits: There was no clinical or MRI feature that was associated with the multiple sclerosis repertoire cluster. Expansion of TCR clones was greatest in HTLV-1-associated myelopathy and smallest in multiple sclerosis, where it fell below that of healthy controls.

Trimming left V 0 bases short and J 1 base short, with 17 bases between. Germline V gene sequence: CDR1 SGHRS, CDR2 YFSETQ. This CDR3 spans 18 amino acids. For sorted libraries, the input was approximately 1 million CD4+ or CD8+ T cells. This chain connects TRBV5-1 to TRBJ2-1, with TRBD2 as a possible D gene (6 bases). Sequencing was carried out using CD4+ T cells from blood. This receptor was obtained from a woman younger than 35 with multiple sclerosis. The CDR3 sequence: CASSLAPNGGISYNEQFF. CDR3 nucleotides: TGCGCCAGCAGCTTGGCCCCTAACGGGGGAATATCCTACAATGAGCAGTTCTTC.